This T cell receptor (beta chain) was observed in a study of T cell responses to AZD1222 COVID-19 vaccine. Background on the study: Second-dose intervals of approximately 4 or approximately 12 weeks were pooled.

Findings and caveats of the study: The span of vaccine-associated CD4 TCRs extended across spike, with dominance at 160-218 and 743-854. Repertoire sampling happened only post peak T cell response. Donors skewed white British and female; clonal diversity was possibly underestimated.

The protocol was immunoSEQ multiplex PCR, while the TCRdb copy is restricted to in-frame clones and leaves out a portion. In the table there are some 120,000 clones, almost 90% of which are singletons. A note on this clone: Its antigen remains unknown.

Trimming removed 6 bases from V and 1 base from J, with 14 bases in between. CDR1 and CDR2 (germline): KGHSH, LQKENI. This CDR3 is 15 amino acids long. Specimen: peripheral blood, collected on day 0 of AZD1222 vaccination. The V call is TRBV18, the J call TRBJ2-3; D may be TRBD1 or TRBD2 (5 bases each). The receptor was isolated from an adult in good health. The CDR3 spells CASSPAGSGTDTQYF. Here the CDR3 DNA reads TGTGCCAGCTCTCCCGCAGGGAGCGGCACAGATACGCAGTATTTT.